The text below deals with one T cell receptor (beta chain). Its antigen is unknown. Everyone who donated was a healthy bone marrow donor. The data belong to a study of cytomegalovirus exposure and HLA in healthy donors. Study-wide background: An earlier analysis found some 120 million unique TCR beta sequences from about 190 million T cells.

CDR3 length: 15 residues. Germline loops: CDR1 SGHKS, CDR2 YYEKEE (reference sequence). Trimming removed 1 base from V and 1 base from J, with 10 bases in between. Study-wide findings and caveats: The availability of immune exposure information extended only to CMV serostatus.

60 Vbeta and 13 Jbeta primers were used in PCR. Profiling relied on immunoSEQ multiplex PCR, and the TCRdb table lists in-frame clones only, not all of them. The table lists more than 95,000 clones, over 75% of them singletons. Sample: PBMCs. The sequence derives from a woman aged 18-30 years in good health and CMV-seropositive. This chain uses TRBV5-5 with TRBJ2-3; D gene uncertain. The CDR3 DNA follows: TGTGCCAGCAGCTTGTTAGTTGGTGGCACAGATACGCAGTATTTT. As protein: CASSLLVGGTDTQYF.